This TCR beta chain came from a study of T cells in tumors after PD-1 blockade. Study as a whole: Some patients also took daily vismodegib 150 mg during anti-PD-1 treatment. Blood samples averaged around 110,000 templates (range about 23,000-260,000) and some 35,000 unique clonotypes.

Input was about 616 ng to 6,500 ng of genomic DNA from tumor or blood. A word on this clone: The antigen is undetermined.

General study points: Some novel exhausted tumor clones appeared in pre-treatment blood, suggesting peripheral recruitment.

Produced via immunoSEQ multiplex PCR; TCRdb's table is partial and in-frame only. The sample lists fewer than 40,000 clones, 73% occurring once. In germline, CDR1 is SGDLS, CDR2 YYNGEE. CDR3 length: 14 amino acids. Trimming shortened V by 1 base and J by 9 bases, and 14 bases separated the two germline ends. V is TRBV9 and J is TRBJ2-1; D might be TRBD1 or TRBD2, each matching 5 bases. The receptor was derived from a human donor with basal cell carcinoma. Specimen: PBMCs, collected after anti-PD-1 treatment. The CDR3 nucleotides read TGTGCCAGCAGCGTAACGTGGAAGGGGAGTGAGCAGTTCTTC. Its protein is CASSVTWKGSEQFF.